The present T cell receptor (beta chain) was sequenced within a study of T cell changes during pregnancy in multiple sclerosis. Clones were read by immunoSEQ multiplex PCR, and TCRdb kept only the in-frame ones, dropping some. The table has approximately 85,000 clones, around 93% seen once. This clone was seen just once. V lost 2 bases and J 5 bases, leaving 7 bases between the germline ends. This CDR3 contains 12 residues. In germline, CDR1 is LGHNT, CDR2 FRNRAP. The chain recombines TRBV12-5 with TRBJ2-7; the D is unclear. The sequence came from a female donor with multiple sclerosis, enrolled in a pregnancy study. The material was peripheral blood, obtained in the third trimester of pregnancy. The CDR3: CASGLNTNEQYF. DNA for the CDR3: TGTGCTAGTGGTTTGAATACTAACGAGCAGTACTTC.